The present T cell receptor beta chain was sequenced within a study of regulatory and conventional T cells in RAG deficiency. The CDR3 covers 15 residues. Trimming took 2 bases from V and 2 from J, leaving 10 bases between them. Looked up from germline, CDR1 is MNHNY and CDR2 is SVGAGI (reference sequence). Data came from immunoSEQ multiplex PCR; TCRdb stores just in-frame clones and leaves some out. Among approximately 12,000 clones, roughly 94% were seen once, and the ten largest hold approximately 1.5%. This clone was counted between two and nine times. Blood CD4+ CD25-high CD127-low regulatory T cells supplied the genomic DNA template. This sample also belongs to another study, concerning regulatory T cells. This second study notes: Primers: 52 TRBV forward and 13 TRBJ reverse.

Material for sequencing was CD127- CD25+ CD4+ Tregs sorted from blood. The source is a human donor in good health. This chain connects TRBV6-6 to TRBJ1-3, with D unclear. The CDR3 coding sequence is TGTGCCAGCAGTTACGGTTCAGGCCCTGGAAACACCATATATTTT. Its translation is CASSYGSGPGNTIYF.